These 28 T cell receptor beta chains were sequenced from one sample in a study of shared clonotypes between healthy human individuals. Profiling relied on immunoSEQ multiplex PCR, and the TCRdb table lists in-frame clones only, not all of them. The table includes some 2,400,000 clones, 95% detected once. Sequencing was performed on naive CD4+ T cells sorted from blood. Subset reported: CD45RA+ positively selected. The receptors derive from a young man in good health.

The CDR3 sequence: CASSITSGSTDTQYF. The CDR3, as DNA: TGTGCCAGCAGCATAACTAGCGGAAGCACAGATACGCAGTATTTT. The V and J genes are TRBV7-2 and TRBJ2-3, with TRBD2 matching 8 bases. Germline assignment: CDR1 SGHTA and CDR2 FQGNSA. The CDR3 has 15 amino acids. J gave up 0 bases and V 5 bases, and 4 bases lay outside the gene matches.

The chain couples TRBV5-1 to TRBJ1-1; 7 positions agree with TRBD1. Per germline, CDR1 SGHRS and CDR2 YFSETQ. J lost 2 bases, V lost 0 bases, and 7 bases had no gene match. This CDR3 has 16 residues. CDR3 in DNA: TGCGCCAGCAGCTTGGGGGGTCGACAGGGCAACACTGAAGCTTTCTTT. Translating it yields CASSLGGRQGNTEAFF.

The chain carries TRBV19 and TRBJ1-6; D may be TRBD1 (5 bases). The CDR3 has 14 amino acids. Germline V gene sequence: CDR1 LNHDA, CDR2 SQIVND (reference sequence). The V and J ends lost 7 bases and 6 bases respectively, with 13 bases between them. CDR3 coding DNA: TGTGCCAGTACCCTGGGGCAGGCTAATTCACCCCTCCACTTT. Protein: CASTLGQANSPLHF.

V usage is TRBV6-6 and J usage is TRBJ1-2; 7 bases match TRBD1. V lost 7 bases and J lost 1; bases outside the gene matches: 12. The V gene's germline CDR1 is MNHNY and CDR2 SVGAGI (reference sequence). CDR3 length: 16 residues. The CDR3 is CASTPPFAGGNYGYTF. CDR3 coding DNA: TGTGCCAGCACCCCGCCTTTCGCAGGGGGTAACTATGGCTACACCTTC.

This chain links TRBV27 with TRBJ1-2, with 9 positions matching TRBD1. With V trimmed by 4 bases and J by 6 bases, 12 bases remained unmatched. CDR3 size: 16 residues. Germline values: CDR1 MNHEY, CDR2 SMNVEV (reference sequence). The CDR3 is CASSSLGTGTDDGYTF. The CDR3 DNA reads as TGTGCCAGCAGTTCACTCGGGACAGGGACCGATGATGGCTACACCTTC.

V gene TRBV19 combines with J gene TRBJ2-7; 9 bases agree with TRBD1. CDR1 and CDR2 (germline): LNHDA, SQIVND (reference sequence). The CDR3 loop spans 14 amino acids. The V segment lost 6 bases and the J segment 1 base; nucleotides outside the gene matches: 4. CDR3 DNA: TGTGCCAGTAGAAAGACAGGGGGATCCTACGAGCAGTACTTC. This encodes CASRKTGGSYEQYF.

This clone was seen a single time. The rearrangement joins TRBV14 to TRBJ1-6, with unresolved D. The germline CDR1 and CDR2 sequences are SGHDN and FVKESK. Trimming cost V 4 bases and J 8 bases, with 15 bases left between them. This CDR3 is 15 amino acids long. The CDR3 DNA reads as TGTGCCAGCAGCCTAGGACTCCTCCGGGATTCACCCCTCCACTTT. This encodes CASSLGLLRDSPLHF.

J is TRBJ2-2 and V is TRBV4-3; TRBD2 matches at 11 bases. CDR1 and CDR2 (germline): LGHNA, YSLEER. V shed 0 bases, J shed 6 bases, and the junction held 6 bases outside the gene matches. This CDR3 has 17 residues. Here the CDR3 DNA reads TGCGCCAGCAGCCAAGATGGGTTAGCGGGAGGGGCCGGGGAGCTGTTTTTT. Residues: CASSQDGLAGGAGELFF.

This rearrangement joins TRBV6-1 to TRBJ2-1; D not certain. Germline CDR1 is MNHNS and CDR2 is SASEGT. V was clipped by 2 bases and J by 7 bases, with 9 bases between them. The CDR3 length is 13 residues. For the CDR3, the DNA is TGTGCCAGCAGTGAATCGACCGTTAATGAGCAGTTCTTC. Its protein is CASSESTVNEQFF.

The genes are TRBV10-3 and TRBJ2-3, with unresolved D. Germline CDR1 reads ENHRY; CDR2 reads SYGVKD. V lost 5 bases to trimming and J lost 4 bases, with 4 bases between them. The CDR3 sequence is 11 residues long. The CDR3 is CAISRADTQYF. DNA of the CDR3: TGTGCCATCAGTAGGGCAGATACGCAGTATTTT.

The chain uses TRBV4-3 and TRBJ1-1; maybe TRBD1 (6 bases). The V gene's germline CDR1 is LGHNA and CDR2 YSLEER. Trimming pared 4 bases from V and 6 bases from J, leaving 15 bases between. The CDR3 is 14 amino acids. DNA of the CDR3: TGCGCCAGCAGCCGGACCGCACAGGGACCTGAAGCTTTCTTT. Protein: CASSRTAQGPEAFF.

The J gene is TRBJ1-6, the V gene TRBV2; D perhaps matches TRBD1 (5 bases). This CDR3 has 15 amino acids. Germline CDR1 SNHLY, CDR2 FYNNEI. V shed 2 bases and J shed 5 bases, with 10 bases lying between them. The CDR3 bases are TGTGCCAGCAGTGAACAAGACAGAAATAATTCACCCCTCCACTTT. Translation gives CASSEQDRNNSPLHF. The full variable domain, rest sourced from reference TRBV2 and TRBJ1-6, is EPEVTQTPSHQVTQMGQEVILRCVPISNHLYFYWYRQILGQKVEFLVSFYNNEISEKSEIFDDQFSVERPDGSNFTLKIRSTKLEDSAMYFCASSEQDRNNSPLHFGNGTRLTVT.

There are a few counts of this clone. The chain employs TRBV18 and TRBJ1-1, with D perhaps TRBD1 (5 bases). The CDR3 runs to 14 residues. The germline gives CDR1 KGHSH, CDR2 LQKENI. The V gene lost 4 bases and the J gene lost 0 bases, with 9 bases spanning the gap. CDR3: CASSQTDLNTEAFF. The CDR3 DNA sequence: TGTGCCAGCTCACAGACAGACTTGAACACTGAAGCTTTCTTT.

This chain links TRBV7-2 with TRBJ2-1, with TRBD2 matching over 8 bases. This CDR3 has 16 residues. Germline loops: CDR1 SGHTA, CDR2 FQGNSA. Trimming removed 2 bases from V and 1 base from J; junction bases left unmatched: 4. This CDR3 reads CASSLISGASYNEQFF. In DNA form, the CDR3 reads TGTGCCAGCAGCTTAATTAGCGGGGCTTCCTACAATGAGCAGTTCTTC. The variable domain in full, completed from reference TRBV7-2 and TRBJ2-1, reads GAGVSQSPSNKVTEKGKDVELRCDPISGHTALYWYRQSLGQGLEFLIYFQGNSAPDKSGLPSDRFSAERTGGSVSTLTIQRTQQEDSAVYLCASSLISGASYNEQFFGPGTRLTVL.

This clone was seen only a few times. The chain has TRBV9 and TRBJ1-3, with D maybe TRBD1 (6 bases). CDR3 size: 18 residues. V gave up 3 bases and J gave up 0 bases, with 19 bases separating them. Per the germline V gene, CDR1 is SGDLS and CDR2 is YYNGEE. The CDR3 bases are TGTGCCAGCAGCGGGGGGCGCACAGGGTTCCTCTCTGGAAACACCATATATTTT. Its protein product is CASSGGRTGFLSGNTIYF.

The V call is TRBV6-4, the J call TRBJ2-3; D perhaps matches TRBD1 (6 bases). The CDR3 loop spans 19 amino acids. Germline lookup yields CDR1 MRHNA and CDR2 SNTAGT. V was trimmed by 7 bases and J by 1 base, leaving 27 bases between them. This CDR3 reads CASKGRIMGAASGTDTQYF. The CDR3 DNA is TGTGCCAGCAAAGGGCGGATAATGGGGGCTGCTTCGGGCACAGATACGCAGTATTTT.

The chain uses TRBV6-5 and TRBJ1-3; D unresolved. CDR1 MNHEY and CDR2 SVGAGI come from the germline V gene. The CDR3 loop spans 14 amino acids. V shed 6 bases and J shed 0 bases, with 9 bases lying between them. CDR3: CASRSPSSGNTIYF. The CDR3 DNA is TGTGCCAGCAGGTCACCGAGCTCTGGAAACACCATATATTTT.

The chain uses TRBV5-1 and TRBJ2-1; TRBD2 matches at 9 bases. With 4 bases clipped from V and 8 bases from J, the junction kept 13 bases outside the gene matches. The CDR3 contains 16 residues. Germline V gene data show CDR1 as SGHRS and CDR2 as YFSETQ. In DNA, the CDR3 is TGCGCCAGCAGCCTTTCTAGCGGGATAGTTTTGGATGAGCAGTTCTTC. Amino acid sequence: CASSLSSGIVLDEQFF.

This rearrangement joins TRBV5-6 to TRBJ2-5; 8 nucleotides align to TRBD2. This CDR3 contains 11 residues. CDR1 and CDR2 (germline): SGHDT, YYEEEE. The CDR3 sequence is CASGGQETQYF. The CDR3 DNA reads as TGTGCATCGGGGGGGCAAGAGACCCAGTACTTC.

Regarding this clone: Other DNA sequences in this sample translate to the same CDR3. The rearrangement joins TRBV6-1 to TRBJ2-3; the D is unclear. The CDR3 spans 13 residues. V lost 9 bases and J 0 bases, leaving 10 bases between the germline ends. Per the germline V gene, CDR1 is MNHNS and CDR2 is SASEGT. In DNA form, the CDR3 reads TGTGCCAGTACACTCACTAGCACAGATACGCAGTATTTT. Translating gives CASTLTSTDTQYF.

The V gene is TRBV27, the J gene TRBJ1-2; 9 bases are shared with TRBD1. The V gene's germline CDR1 is MNHEY and CDR2 SMNVEV (reference sequence). The CDR3 spans 14 residues. The ends lost 3 bases at V and 2 bases at J; junction bases unmatched: 1. CDR3 coding DNA: TGTGCCAGCAGTTTCGGGACAGGGAACTATGGCTACACCTTC. Protein sequence: CASSFGTGNYGYTF.

Worth noting for this clone: This sample includes further DNA sequences coding for the same CDR3. The V gene is TRBV5-1, the J gene TRBJ1-4, with a tentative D call TRBD1 (6 bases). The CDR3 is made up of 14 amino acids. Germline values: CDR1 SGHRS, CDR2 YFSETQ. Trimming removed 2 bases from V and 3 bases from J, with 8 bases in between. Here the CDR3 reads CASSFGQPNEKLFF. CDR3 nucleotide sequence: TGCGCCAGCAGCTTTGGACAGCCTAATGAAAAACTGTTTTTT.

This chain links TRBV5-1 with TRBJ2-5; TRBD1 aligns across 9 bases. V was clipped by 4 bases and J by 4 bases; unmatched bases: 8. The germline gives CDR1 SGHRS, CDR2 YFSETQ. CDR3 length equals 15 residues. The CDR3 DNA reads as TGCGCCAGCAGCCGTACCGGGACAGGGTCAGAGACCCAGTACTTC. This gives the protein CASSRTGTGSETQYF.

Only one count was recorded for this clone. V usage is TRBV19 and J usage is TRBJ1-2; 7 bases align to TRBD1. J gave up 3 bases and V 5 bases, and 9 bases lay outside the gene matches. The CDR3 extends over 15 amino acids. In germline, CDR1 is LNHDA, CDR2 SQIVND (reference sequence). The DNA of the CDR3 is TGTGCCAGTAGTTGGGCGGGACAGAACCACTATGGCTACACCTTC. This translates into CASSWAGQNHYGYTF.

This chain links TRBV30 with TRBJ2-7; D is unclear. Germline values: CDR1 GTSNPN, CDR2 SVGIG (reference sequence). There are 13 residues in the CDR3. V lost 0 bases, J lost 3 bases, and 9 bases lay in between. CDR3 bases: TGTGCCTGGAGTGTTTCGAGAGTCTACGAGCAGTACTTC. This translates into CAWSVSRVYEQYF.

This sequence joins TRBV28 and TRBJ2-3, with 7 bases fitting TRBD1. The germline gives CDR1 MDHEN, CDR2 SYDVKM. V dropped 1 base and J dropped 2; count of bases not matched to a gene: 6. The CDR3 runs to 16 residues. The DNA of the CDR3 is TGTGCCAGCAGTTTATTAGTAGGGGGCCCCACAGATACGCAGTATTTT. Translated, it gives CASSLLVGGPTDTQYF.

The chain links TRBV7-8 to TRBJ1-1; D not certain. Trimming pared 5 bases from V and 5 bases from J, leaving 15 bases between. This CDR3 is built from 14 residues. Germline-derived CDR1 and CDR2 are SGHVS and FQNEAQ. The DNA for the CDR3 is TGTGCCAGCAGCCTTACCTTCGGTCAAACTGAAGCTTTCTTT. This encodes CASSLTFGQTEAFF.

The genes are TRBV5-1 and TRBJ2-7; perhaps TRBD1 as D (5 bases). The CDR3 runs to 13 residues. CDR1 is SGHRS and CDR2 is YFSETQ in the germline V gene. Trimming stripped 7 bases from V and 2 bases from J, with 13 bases between. CDR3 bases: TGCGCCAGCGGAACAACAGGTACCTACGAGCAGTACTTC. Translating it yields CASGTTGTYEQYF. The complete variable domain, with remaining parts taken from reference TRBV5-1 and TRBJ2-7, reads KAGVTQTPRYLIKTRGQQVTLSCSPISGHRSVSWYQQTPGQGLQFLFEYFSETQRNKGNFPGRFSGRQFSNSRSEMNVSTLELGDSALYLCASGTTGTYEQYFGPGTRLTVT.